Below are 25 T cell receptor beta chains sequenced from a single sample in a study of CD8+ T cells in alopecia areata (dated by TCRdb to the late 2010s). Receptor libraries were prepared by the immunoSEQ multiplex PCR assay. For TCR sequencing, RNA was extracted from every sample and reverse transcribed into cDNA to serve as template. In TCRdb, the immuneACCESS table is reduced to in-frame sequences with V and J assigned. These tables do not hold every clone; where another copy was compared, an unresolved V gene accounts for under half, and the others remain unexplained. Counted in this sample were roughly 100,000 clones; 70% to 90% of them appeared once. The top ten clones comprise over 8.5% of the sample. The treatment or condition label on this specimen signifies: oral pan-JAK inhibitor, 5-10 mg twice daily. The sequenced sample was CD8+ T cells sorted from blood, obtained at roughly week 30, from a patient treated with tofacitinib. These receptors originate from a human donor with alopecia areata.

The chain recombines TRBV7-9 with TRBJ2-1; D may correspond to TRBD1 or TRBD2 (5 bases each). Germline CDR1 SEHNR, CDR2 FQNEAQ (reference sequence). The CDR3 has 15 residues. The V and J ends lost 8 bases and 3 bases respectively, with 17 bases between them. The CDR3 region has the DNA TGTGCCAGCTTCATCGGGGCCCCGGACTACAATGAGCAGTTCTTC. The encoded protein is CASFIGAPDYNEQFF.

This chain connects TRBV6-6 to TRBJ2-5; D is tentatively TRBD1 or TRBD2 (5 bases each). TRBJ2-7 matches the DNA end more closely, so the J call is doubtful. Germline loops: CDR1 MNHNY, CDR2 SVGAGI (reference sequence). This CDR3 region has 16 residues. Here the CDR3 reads CASSYSWWGTGYEQYF. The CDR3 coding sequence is TGTGCCAGCAGTTACTCGTGGTGGGGGACGGGCTACGAGCAGTACTTC.

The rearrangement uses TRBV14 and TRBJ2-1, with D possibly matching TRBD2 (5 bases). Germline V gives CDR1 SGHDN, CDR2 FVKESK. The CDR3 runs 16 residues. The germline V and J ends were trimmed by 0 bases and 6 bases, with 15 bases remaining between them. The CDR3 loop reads CASSQDVGIGFNEQFF. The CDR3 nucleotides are TGTGCCAGCAGCCAAGATGTCGGGATAGGTTTCAATGAGCAGTTCTTC. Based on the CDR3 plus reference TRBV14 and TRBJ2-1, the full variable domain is EAGVTQFPSHSVIEKGQTVTLRCDPISGHDNLYWYRRVMGKEIKFLLHFVKESKQDESGMPNNRFLAERTGGTYSTLKVQPAELEDSGVYFCASSQDVGIGFNEQFFGPGTRLTVL.

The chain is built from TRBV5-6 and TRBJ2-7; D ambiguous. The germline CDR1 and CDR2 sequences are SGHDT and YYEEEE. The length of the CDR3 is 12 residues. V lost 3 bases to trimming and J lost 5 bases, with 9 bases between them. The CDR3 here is CASSSGWDEQYF. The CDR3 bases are TGTGCCAGCAGCTCCGGTTGGGACGAGCAGTACTTC.

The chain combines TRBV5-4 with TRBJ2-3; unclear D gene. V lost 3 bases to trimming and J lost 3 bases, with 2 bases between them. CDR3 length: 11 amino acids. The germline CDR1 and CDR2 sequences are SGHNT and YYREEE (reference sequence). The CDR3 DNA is TGTGCCAGCAGCTCAACAGATACGCAGTATTTT. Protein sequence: CASSSTDTQYF.

DNA of the CDR3: TGTGCCAGTAGTATACTTCCCGGGACATACGACTCCTACGAGCAGTACTTC. This encodes CASSILPGTYDSYEQYF. The genes are TRBV19 and TRBJ2-7; D might be TRBD1 (6 bases). Trimming stripped 2 bases from V and 0 bases from J, with 17 bases between. Germline values: CDR1 LNHDA, CDR2 SQIVND (reference sequence). The CDR3 spans 17 residues.

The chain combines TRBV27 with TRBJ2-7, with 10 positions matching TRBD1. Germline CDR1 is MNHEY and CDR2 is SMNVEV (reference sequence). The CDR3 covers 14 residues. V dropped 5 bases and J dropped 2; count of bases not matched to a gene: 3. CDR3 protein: CASSGGTGAYEQYF. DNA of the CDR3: TGTGCCAGCAGTGGGGGGACAGGGGCCTACGAGCAGTACTTC.

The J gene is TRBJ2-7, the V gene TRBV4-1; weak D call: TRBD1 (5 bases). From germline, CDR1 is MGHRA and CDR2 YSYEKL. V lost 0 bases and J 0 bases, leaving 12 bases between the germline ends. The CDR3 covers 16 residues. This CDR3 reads CASSQDLGHPSYEQYF. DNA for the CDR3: TGCGCCAGCAGCCAAGATCTTGGACACCCCTCCTACGAGCAGTACTTC.

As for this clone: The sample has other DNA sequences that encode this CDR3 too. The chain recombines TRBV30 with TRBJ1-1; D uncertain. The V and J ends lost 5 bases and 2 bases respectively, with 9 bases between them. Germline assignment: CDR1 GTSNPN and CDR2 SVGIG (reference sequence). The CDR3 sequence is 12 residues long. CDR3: CAWDSGNTEAFF. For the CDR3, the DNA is TGTGCCTGGGACTCCGGTAACACTGAAGCTTTCTTT.

The CDR3 DNA reads as TGTGCCAGCAGCTTACCTGTAGCGGGGTTGCTTAATGAGCAGTTCTTC. Amino acids: CASSLPVAGLLNEQFF. The chain carries TRBV7-8 and TRBJ2-1; 8 bases line up with TRBD2. Trimming took 2 bases from V and 7 from J; bases not matched to a gene: 10. This CDR3 has 16 residues. The germline gives CDR1 SGHVS, CDR2 FQNEAQ.

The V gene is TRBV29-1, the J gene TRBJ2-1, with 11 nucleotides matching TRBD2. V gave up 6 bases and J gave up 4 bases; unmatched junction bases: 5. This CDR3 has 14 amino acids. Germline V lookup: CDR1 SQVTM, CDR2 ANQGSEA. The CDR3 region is CSVVLAGGYNEQFF. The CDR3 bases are TGCAGCGTCGTTCTAGCGGGAGGTTACAATGAGCAGTTCTTC.

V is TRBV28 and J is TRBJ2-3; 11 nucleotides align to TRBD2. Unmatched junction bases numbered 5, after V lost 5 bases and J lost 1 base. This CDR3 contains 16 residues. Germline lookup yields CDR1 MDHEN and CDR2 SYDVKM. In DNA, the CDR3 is TGTGCCAGCAGTCTTGTACTAGCGGGGGGCACAGATACGCAGTATTTT. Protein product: CASSLVLAGGTDTQYF.

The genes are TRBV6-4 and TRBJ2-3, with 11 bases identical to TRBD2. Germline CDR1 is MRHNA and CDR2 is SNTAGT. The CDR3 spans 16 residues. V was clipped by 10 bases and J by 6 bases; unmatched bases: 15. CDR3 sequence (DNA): TGTGCCACCAGCGACGGTAGCGGGGGGGCCGTGGATACGCAGTATTTT. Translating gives CATSDGSGGAVDTQYF.

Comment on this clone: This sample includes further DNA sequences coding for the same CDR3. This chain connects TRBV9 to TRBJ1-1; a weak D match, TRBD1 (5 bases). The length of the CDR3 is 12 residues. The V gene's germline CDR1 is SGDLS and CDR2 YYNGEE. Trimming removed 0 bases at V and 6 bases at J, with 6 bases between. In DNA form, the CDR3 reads TGTGCCAGCAGCGTAGGGGGGGCTGAAGCTTTCTTT. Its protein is CASSVGGAEAFF.

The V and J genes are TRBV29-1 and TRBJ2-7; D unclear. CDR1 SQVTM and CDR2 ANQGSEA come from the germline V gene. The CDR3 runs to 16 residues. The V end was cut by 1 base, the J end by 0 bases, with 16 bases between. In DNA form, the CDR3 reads TGCAGCGTTGAAGTATTGGGCGGTTCCAGCTCCTACGAGCAGTACTTC. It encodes CSVEVLGGSSSYEQYF.

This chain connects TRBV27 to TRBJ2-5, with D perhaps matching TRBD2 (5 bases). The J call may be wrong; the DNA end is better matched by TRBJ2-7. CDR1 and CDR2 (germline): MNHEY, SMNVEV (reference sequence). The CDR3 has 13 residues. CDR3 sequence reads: CASSLTSSYEQYF. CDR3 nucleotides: TGTGCCAGCAGTTTAACTAGCTCCTACGAGCAGTACTTC.

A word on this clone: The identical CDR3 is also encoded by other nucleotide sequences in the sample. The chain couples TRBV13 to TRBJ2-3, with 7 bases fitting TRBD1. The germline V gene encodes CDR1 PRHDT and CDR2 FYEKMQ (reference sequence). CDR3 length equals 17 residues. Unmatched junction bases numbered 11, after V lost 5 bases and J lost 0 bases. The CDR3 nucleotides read TGTGCCAGCAGCGGAGGACAGGTAGCATCTAGCACAGATACGCAGTATTTT. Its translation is CASSGGQVASSTDTQYF.

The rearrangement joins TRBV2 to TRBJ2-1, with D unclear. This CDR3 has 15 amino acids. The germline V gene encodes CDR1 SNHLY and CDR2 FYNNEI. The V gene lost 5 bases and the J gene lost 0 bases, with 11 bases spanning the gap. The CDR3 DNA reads TGTGCCAGCAGTCGACGGTCAAGCTCCTACAATGAGCAGTTCTTC. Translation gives CASSRRSSSYNEQFF.

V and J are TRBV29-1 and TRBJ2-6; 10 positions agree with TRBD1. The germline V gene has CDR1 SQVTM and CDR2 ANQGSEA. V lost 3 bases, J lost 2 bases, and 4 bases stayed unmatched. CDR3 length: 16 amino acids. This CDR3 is CSVDGGQGAGANVLTF. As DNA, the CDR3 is TGCAGCGTTGATGGCGGACAGGGGGCTGGGGCCAACGTCCTGACTTTC.

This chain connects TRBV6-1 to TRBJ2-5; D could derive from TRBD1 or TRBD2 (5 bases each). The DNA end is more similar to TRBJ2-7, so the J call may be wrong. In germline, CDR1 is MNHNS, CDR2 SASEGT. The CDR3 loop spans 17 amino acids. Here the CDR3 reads CASSEGRRGPPPYEQYF. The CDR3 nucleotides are TGTGCCAGCAGTGAGGGGAGAAGGGGACCACCCCCCTACGAGCAGTACTTC.

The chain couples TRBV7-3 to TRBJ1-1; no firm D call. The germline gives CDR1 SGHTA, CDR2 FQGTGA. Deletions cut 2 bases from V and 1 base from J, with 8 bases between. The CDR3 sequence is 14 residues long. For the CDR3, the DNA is TGTGCCAGCAGCTTACGGTCAGAGAACACTGAAGCTTTCTTT. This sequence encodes CASSLRSENTEAFF.

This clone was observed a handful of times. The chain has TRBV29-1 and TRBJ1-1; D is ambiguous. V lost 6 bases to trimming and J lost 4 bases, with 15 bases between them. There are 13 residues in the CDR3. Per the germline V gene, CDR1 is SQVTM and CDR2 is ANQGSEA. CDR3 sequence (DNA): TGCAGCGTCCTGGACGGAGGAATCACTGAAGCTTTCTTT. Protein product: CSVLDGGITEAFF.

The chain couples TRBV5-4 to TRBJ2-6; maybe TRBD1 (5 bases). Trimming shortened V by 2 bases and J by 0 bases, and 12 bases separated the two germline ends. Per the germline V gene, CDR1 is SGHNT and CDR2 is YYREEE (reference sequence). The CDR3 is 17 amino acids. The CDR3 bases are TGTGCCAGCAGCTTTCAGGGTATAATCTCTGGGGCCAACGTCCTGACTTTC. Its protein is CASSFQGIISGANVLTF.

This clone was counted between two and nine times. The CDR3 reads CASSEGAANTGELFF. CDR3 coding DNA: TGTGCCAGCAGTGAGGGGGCCGCGAACACCGGGGAGCTGTTTTTT. The chain recombines TRBV25-1 with TRBJ2-2; D is possibly TRBD1 (6 bases). Per the germline V gene, CDR1 is MGHDK and CDR2 is SYGVNS. Trimming shortened V by 3 bases and J by 0 bases, and 8 bases separated the two germline ends. This CDR3 has 15 amino acids.

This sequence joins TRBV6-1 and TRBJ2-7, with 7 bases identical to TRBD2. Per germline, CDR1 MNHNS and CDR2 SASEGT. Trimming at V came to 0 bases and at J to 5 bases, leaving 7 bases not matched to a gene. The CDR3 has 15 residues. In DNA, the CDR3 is TGTGCCAGCAGTGAAGCAAAGGGAGGGTCCGACGAGCAGTACTTC. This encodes CASSEAKGGSDEQYF.